These 16 T cell receptor beta chains were all obtained from the same sample, sequenced in a study of T cells in localized non-small cell lung cancer. Data came from immunoSEQ multiplex PCR; TCRdb stores just in-frame clones and leaves some out. The sample has 60,000 to 75,000 clones, 75% to 85% seen once. Sequencing was performed on PBMCs, taken before any cancer treatment. Every receptor here comes from a man aged 35 to 69 with stage II lung adenocarcinoma.

The gene calls are TRBV6-5 and TRBJ1-2; D not resolved. Germline CDR1 is MNHEY and CDR2 is SVGAGI. The CDR3 contains 13 residues. V lost 2 bases and J 1 base, leaving 5 bases between the germline ends. The CDR3 loop reads CASSYGLNYGYTF. CDR3 bases: TGTGCCAGCAGTTACGGTCTTAACTATGGCTACACCTTC.

CDR3 protein: CASSLAPGNNQPQHF. As DNA, the CDR3 is TGCGCCAGCAGCTTGGCCCCAGGAAACAATCAGCCCCAGCATTTT. The V and J genes are TRBV5-1 and TRBJ1-5, with D hard to call. This CDR3 is 15 amino acids long. CDR1 is SGHRS and CDR2 is YFSETQ in the germline V gene. Trimming removed 0 bases at V and 3 bases at J, with 10 bases between.

The chain recombines TRBV30 with TRBJ2-7; D is ambiguous. This CDR3 is built from 13 residues. V gave up 0 bases and J gave up 5 bases, with 11 bases separating them. Germline lookup yields CDR1 GTSNPN and CDR2 SVGIG (reference sequence). The CDR3: CAWSVIWGNEQYF. Written as DNA, the CDR3 is TGTGCCTGGAGTGTAATTTGGGGAAACGAGCAGTACTTC.

The J gene is TRBJ1-2, the V gene TRBV5-8; 7 bases are shared with TRBD1. CDR1 and CDR2 (germline): SGHTS, YDEGEE. Trimming removed 0 bases from V and 4 bases from J; junction bases left unmatched: 6. There are 15 residues in the CDR3. CDR3 residues: CASSLALGQVYGYTF. CDR3 DNA: TGTGCCAGCAGCTTGGCACTCGGACAGGTCTATGGCTACACCTTC. The full variable domain, its missing parts supplied by reference TRBV5-8 and TRBJ1-2, is EAGVTQSPTHLIKTRGQQATLRCSPISGHTSVYWYQQALGLGLQFLLWYDEGEERNRGNFPPRFSGRQFPNYSSELNVNALELEDSALYLCASSLALGQVYGYTFGSGTRLTVV.

The gene calls are TRBV4-1 and TRBJ1-1, with 10 bases fitting TRBD1. Germline CDR1 and CDR2: MGHRA and YSYEKL. J was trimmed by 5 bases and V by 1 base; bases with no gene match: 7. This CDR3 has 16 residues. The DNA for the CDR3 is TGCGCCAGCAGCCAAGGACCCCGGGACAGGGGTACTGAAGCTTTCTTT. It yields the protein CASSQGPRDRGTEAFF.

This rearrangement joins TRBV30 to TRBJ2-5, with D possibly being TRBD1 (5 bases). The germline CDR1 and CDR2 sequences are GTSNPN and SVGIG (reference sequence). Trimming removed 0 bases at V and 1 base at J, with 9 bases between. The CDR3 extends over 14 amino acids. Written as DNA, the CDR3 is TGTGCCTGGAGTGTACAGGCGCTCCAAGAGACCCAGTACTTC. Translating gives CAWSVQALQETQYF. Looking up the rest from reference TRBV30 and TRBJ2-5 gives the full variable domain: SQTIHQWPATLVQPVGSPLSLECTVEGTSNPNLYWYRQAAGRGLQLLFYSVGIGQISSEVPQNLSASRPQDRQFILSSKKLLLSDSGFYLCAWSVQALQETQYFGPGTRLLVL.

The chain is built from TRBV7-2 and TRBJ2-2; weak D call: TRBD1 (5 bases). V was cut by 6 bases and J by 0 bases, with 14 bases left in between. This CDR3 region has 16 residues. Germline-derived CDR1 and CDR2 are SGHTA and FQGNSA. For the CDR3, the DNA is TGTGCCAGCAGTTCAGGGCGGAACGCGAACACCGGGGAGCTGTTTTTT. Translated: CASSSGRNANTGELFF.

This rearrangement joins TRBV19 to TRBJ2-1; 11 bases map to TRBD2. This CDR3 has 13 residues. Germline CDR1 and CDR2: LNHDA and SQIVND (reference sequence). V lost 7 bases and J lost 9; bases outside the gene matches: 5. CDR3: CASITSGSSEQFF. Written as DNA, the CDR3 is TGTGCCAGTATAACTAGCGGGAGCAGTGAGCAGTTCTTC.

The chain recombines TRBV29-1 with TRBJ1-5, with 9 positions matching TRBD1. The CDR3 loop spans 15 amino acids. J lost 5 bases, V lost 5 bases, and 10 bases had no gene match. Per the germline V gene, CDR1 is SQVTM and CDR2 is ANQGSEA. The CDR3, as DNA: TGCAGCGTTAAACCCGGGACAGGGCAGGATCAGCCCCAGCATTTT. Protein product: CSVKPGTGQDQPQHF.

This chain joins TRBV7-3 and TRBJ2-1, with 12 nucleotides matching TRBD1. This CDR3 is built from 16 residues. The germline gives CDR1 SGHTA, CDR2 FQGTGA. The V and J ends lost 1 base and 8 bases, in that order; junction bases with no gene match: 6. The CDR3 spells CASSLRPGQGADEQFF. CDR3 DNA: TGTGCCAGCAGCTTAAGGCCGGGACAGGGGGCCGATGAGCAGTTCTTC.

The V call is TRBV5-1, the J call TRBJ2-7, with TRBD2 identical over 9 bases. Trimming cost V 4 bases and J 5 bases; bases outside gene matches: 4. Germline CDR1 is SGHRS and CDR2 is YFSETQ. This CDR3 is built from 13 residues. CDR3 DNA sequence: TGCGCCAGCAGCACTCGGACTAGCGACGAGCAGTACTTC. Translated: CASSTRTSDEQYF.

This rearrangement joins TRBV7-2 to TRBJ2-1, with D possibly being TRBD2 (6 bases). This CDR3 region has 15 residues. Germline V gene data show CDR1 as SGHTA and CDR2 as FQGNSA. Deletions cut 1 base from V and 9 bases from J, with 16 bases between. CDR3: CASSLGSGRRSEQFF. The CDR3 DNA reads as TGTGCCAGCAGCTTAGGTTCCGGGAGACGTAGTGAGCAGTTCTTC.

As regards this clone: The same CDR3 arises from other DNA sequences in this sample as well. V usage is TRBV10-1 and J usage is TRBJ2-3; no clear D. V gave up 4 bases and J gave up 2 bases, with 4 bases separating them. The CDR3 sequence is 12 residues long. CDR1 and CDR2 (germline): WNHNN, SYGVQD (reference sequence). CDR3 loop: CASSGTTDTQYF. DNA of the CDR3: TGCGCCAGCAGTGGAACCACAGATACGCAGTATTTT.

This clone was counted a single time. The V call is TRBV5-1, the J call TRBJ2-1, with a weak D call TRBD1 (5 bases). Germline assignment: CDR1 SGHRS and CDR2 YFSETQ. The CDR3 runs 14 residues. The V and J ends lost 1 base and 4 bases respectively, with 9 bases between them. The DNA for the CDR3 is TGCGCCAGCAGCTTGAAACAGGTTTACAATGAGCAGTTCTTC. It encodes CASSLKQVYNEQFF.

The CDR3 coding sequence is TGTGCCAGTAGTATCCAACAGGACAATGAGCAGTTCTTC. Translating gives CASSIQQDNEQFF. The genes are TRBV19 and TRBJ2-1; D may be TRBD1 (5 bases). This CDR3 region has 13 residues. Per germline, CDR1 LNHDA and CDR2 SQIVND (reference sequence). V was trimmed by 3 bases and J by 5 bases, leaving 8 bases between them.

The genes are TRBV12-5 and TRBJ2-2, with TRBD2 matching 12 bases. Unmatched junction bases numbered 9, after V lost 4 bases and J lost 6 bases. The CDR3 covers 17 residues. CDR1 is LGHNT and CDR2 is FRNRAP in the germline V gene. The CDR3 DNA reads TGTGCTAGTGGTTCCACCCCTAGCGGGAGGGCCCCCGGGGAGCTGTTTTTT. Its protein is CASGSTPSGRAPGELFF.